This T cell receptor beta chain was obtained from a study of cytomegalovirus exposure and HLA in healthy donors. Study results and caveats: Among TCR beta chains, those listed as cytomegalovirus-associated numbered approximately 150. Using the classifier, cytomegalovirus status was reportedly diagnosed with high specificity and sensitivity.

Comment on this clone: The antigen remains undetermined.

Method: immunoSEQ multiplex PCR; TCRdb's copy keeps in-frame clones and lacks some. This table holds 220,000 or so clones, over 75% found once. Trimming removed 4 bases from V and 4 bases from J; junction bases left unmatched: 9. CDR3 size: 15 residues. Germline CDR1 and CDR2: SGHRS and YFSETQ. The TCR originated in a woman between 18 and 29 years old in good health and CMV-seropositive. This rearrangement joins TRBV5-1 to TRBJ2-7; 9 nucleotides align to TRBD2. The specimen was PBMCs. The CDR3 region is CASSGGLAAIYEQYF. As DNA, the CDR3 is TGCGCCAGCAGCGGGGGACTAGCTGCTATTTACGAGCAGTACTTC.